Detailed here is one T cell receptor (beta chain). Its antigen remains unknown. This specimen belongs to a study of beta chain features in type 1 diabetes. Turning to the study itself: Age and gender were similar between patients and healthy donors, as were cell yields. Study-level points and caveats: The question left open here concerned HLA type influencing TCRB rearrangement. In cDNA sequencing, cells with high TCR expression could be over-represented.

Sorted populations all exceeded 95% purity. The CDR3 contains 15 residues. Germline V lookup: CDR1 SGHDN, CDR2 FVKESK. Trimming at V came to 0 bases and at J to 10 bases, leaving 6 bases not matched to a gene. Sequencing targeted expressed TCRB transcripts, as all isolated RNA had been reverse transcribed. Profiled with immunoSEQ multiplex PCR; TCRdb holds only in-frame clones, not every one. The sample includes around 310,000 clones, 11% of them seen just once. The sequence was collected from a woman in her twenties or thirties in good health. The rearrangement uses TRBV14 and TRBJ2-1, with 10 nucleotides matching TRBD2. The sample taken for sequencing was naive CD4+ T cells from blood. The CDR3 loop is CASSQDSLAGDEQFF. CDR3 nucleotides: TGTGCCAGCAGCCAAGATAGTCTAGCGGGAGACGAGCAGTTCTTC.